This TCR beta chain is from a study of blood T cell repertoires in COVID-19. Study at large: COVID-19 samples collected from the United States, Italy and Spain covered acute and convalescent phases. PBMCs, B-cell-depleted T cells, or T cells provided the cDNA or gDNA that made up the material.

The authors' processing: Amplified reference gene primers provided the basis for estimating nucleated cell counts. The repertoire was sequenced with immunoSEQ multiplex PCR; TCRdb's copy has only in-frame clones and lacks some. From that table come the V and J calls and clone size; the DNA was used to work out D and trimming. The sample includes tens of thousands of clones, 89% seen only once; the top ten take approximately 5.4%. Germline values: CDR1 SGHDT, CDR2 YYEEEE. CDR3 length: 13 residues. Trimming stripped 4 bases from V and 4 bases from J, with 9 bases between. Sequences were obtained from peripheral blood. This chain uses TRBV5-6 with TRBJ2-1, with D possibly matching TRBD2 (5 bases). This receptor was obtained from a man aged 55 to 70 with COVID-19, enrolled during active disease. This chain's CDR3 is CASSPGLYNEQFF. DNA of the CDR3: TGTGCCAGCAGCCCCGGACTTTACAATGAGCAGTTCTTC.